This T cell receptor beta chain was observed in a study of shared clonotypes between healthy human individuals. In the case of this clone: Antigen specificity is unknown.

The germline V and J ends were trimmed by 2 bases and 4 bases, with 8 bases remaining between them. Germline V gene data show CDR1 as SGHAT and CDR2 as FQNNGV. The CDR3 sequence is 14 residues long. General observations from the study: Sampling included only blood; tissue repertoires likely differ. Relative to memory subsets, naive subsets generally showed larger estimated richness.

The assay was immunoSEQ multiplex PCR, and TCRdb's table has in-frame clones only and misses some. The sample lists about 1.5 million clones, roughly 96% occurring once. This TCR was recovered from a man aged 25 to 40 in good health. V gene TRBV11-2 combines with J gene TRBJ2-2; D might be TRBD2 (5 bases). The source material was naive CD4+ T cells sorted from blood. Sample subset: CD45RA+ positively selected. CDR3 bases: TGTGCCAGCAGCTTAACCCGGGGCACCGGGGAGCTGTTTTTT. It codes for CASSLTRGTGELFF.